These 4 T cell receptor beta chains were sequenced from one sample in a study of OX40 agonist ivuxolimab in advanced cancers. This table comes from immunoSEQ multiplex PCR, and its TCRdb copy is limited to in-frame clones, with some not included. This table holds tens of thousands of clones, approximately 90% found once. Sequenced material: CD4+ or CD8+ T cells sorted from blood, taken in a trial of the OX40 agonist ivuxolimab. Source of these receptors: an adult with an advanced solid tumor such as melanoma, head and neck, liver or kidney cancer.

This chain connects TRBV5-1 to TRBJ2-2; 8 nucleotides line up with TRBD2. Germline CDR1 SGHRS, CDR2 YFSETQ. Trimming cost V 3 bases and J 4 bases; bases outside gene matches: 2. This CDR3 region has 14 residues. The CDR3 coding sequence is TGCGCCAGCAGCTCCGGGACTAGCACCGGGGAGCTGTTTTTT. Translated: CASSSGTSTGELFF. The whole variable domain, filled in from reference TRBV5-1 and TRBJ2-2, reads KAGVTQTPRYLIKTRGQQVTLSCSPISGHRSVSWYQQTPGQGLQFLFEYFSETQRNKGNFPGRFSGRQFSNSRSEMNVSTLELGDSALYLCASSSGTSTGELFFGEGSRLTVL.

The chain is built from TRBV9 and TRBJ2-5; TRBD2 agrees at 7 bases. V lost 0 bases to trimming and J lost 4 bases; unmatched junction nucleotides: 12. Germline CDR1 reads SGDLS; CDR2 reads YYNGEE. The CDR3 covers 17 residues. The CDR3 region has the DNA TGTGCCAGCAGCGTAGAAGGTTCGGCGGGAGATCCAGAGACCCAGTACTTC. Translating gives CASSVEGSAGDPETQYF. The full variable domain, rest sourced from reference TRBV9 and TRBJ2-5, is DSGVTQTPKHLITATGQRVTLRCSPRSGDLSVYWYQQSLDQGLQFLIQYYNGEERAKGNILERFSAQQFPDLHSELNLSSLELGDSALYFCASSVEGSAGDPETQYFGPGTRLLVL.

The rearrangement joins TRBV7-2 to TRBJ2-3, with D unresolved. Trimming took off 4 bases at V and 5 bases at J, with 13 bases between the two ends. Germline V gene data show CDR1 as SGHTA and CDR2 as FQGNSA. The CDR3 loop spans 14 amino acids. The CDR3 bases are TGTGCCAGCAGCTCCAATTCCTGGGGAGATACGCAGTATTTT. It codes for CASSSNSWGDTQYF. The full variable domain, completed using reference TRBV7-2 and TRBJ2-3, is GAGVSQSPSNKVTEKGKDVELRCDPISGHTALYWYRQSLGQGLEFLIYFQGNSAPDKSGLPSDRFSAERTGGSVSTLTIQRTQQEDSAVYLCASSSNSWGDTQYFGPGTRLTVL.

The chain is built from TRBV11-3 and TRBJ2-1, with TRBD2 identical over 7 bases. Germline-derived CDR1 and CDR2 are SGHNT and YENEEA. The CDR3 has 15 amino acids. V was pared by 0 bases and J by 3 bases, with 2 bases of the junction left unmatched. CDR3 DNA sequence: TGTGCCAGCAGCTTAGACCAGCGGGGCTACAATGAGCAGTTCTTC. It encodes CASSLDQRGYNEQFF.